A selection of T cell receptor beta chains follows, all from one sample in a study of shared T cell receptors in the human thymus. TCRdb's table, derived via immunoSEQ multiplex PCR, lists solely in-frame clones and lacks some. The sample carries 630,000 or so clones, over 75% recorded once. This same sample was also part of a study on human thymus T cells.

The sample was thymocytes. The receptors derive from a boy younger than two with a congenital heart defect. The CDR3 runs from the conserved cysteine through the conserved F or W. The order of the fields is V gene, clone size, D gene, J gene, CDR3 DNA, CDR3 protein. A D gene is named only where the DNA matches it firmly. Some rows mark clone size as missing; the rest say once, few, many or name a class of expanded clone.

TRBV5-1,-,-,TRBJ1-5,TGCGCCAGCAGCTTGGGGACTGAACCTAGCAATCAGCCCCAGCATTTT,CASSLGTEPSNQPQHF
TRBV2,-,-,TRBJ1-2,TGTGCCAGCAGCCCCTCAGGGGAAGGCTACACCTTC,CASSPSGEGYTF
TRBV19,-,-,TRBJ2-3,TGTGCCAGTAGTGACGGGGGACAGAAATACACAGATACGCAGTATTTT,CASSDGGQKYTDTQYF
TRBV19,once,-,TRBJ1-1,TGTGCCAGTAGTATTGGGCCAGGGAGGGACACTGAAGCTTTCTTT,CASSIGPGRDTEAFF
TRBV5-1,-,-,TRBJ2-1,TGCGCCAGCAGCTTGGTATCATACCCCAAAGCTAATGAGCAGTTCTTC,CASSLVSYPKANEQFF
TRBV12-5,once,TRBD1,TRBJ1-1,TGTGCTAGTGGTTTGGTTCATGATTTGACAGGGAATGAAGGAGCTTTCTTT,CASGLVHDLTGNEGAFF
TRBV7-9,-,TRBD1,TRBJ1-1,TGTGCCAGCACTCTACCTAAGACAGGGCGGAACACTGAAGCTTTCTTT,CASTLPKTGRNTEAFF
TRBV11-2,-,TRBD2,TRBJ2-3,TGTGCCAGCAGCTTTAACCCGCTGACTAGCGGGGAAGACACAGATACGCAGTATTTT,CASSFNPLTSGEDTDTQYF
TRBV11-2,-,TRBD1,TRBJ2-7,TGTGCCAGCAGGTCGTCGGGACAGGGGCCTCCCCTCTCCTACGAGCAGTACTTC,CASRSSGQGPPLSYEQYF
TRBV5-6,-,-,TRBJ1-3,TGTGCCAGCAGCCGACGGGGCTCTGGAAACACCATATATTTT,CASSRRGSGNTIYF
TRBV27,-,TRBD2,TRBJ2-7,TGTGCCAGCAGGCCAGTTGGGGGGGTCGACGAGCAGTACTTC,CASRPVGGVDEQYF
TRBV6-1,-,-,TRBJ1-4,TGTGCCAGCTCGGGGGGACCTAATGAAAAACTGTTTTTT,CASSGGPNEKLFF
TRBV6-6,-,-,TRBJ2-7,TGTGCCAGCAGTCCATACGAGCAGTACTTC,CASSPYEQYF
TRBV12-5,-,TRBD1,TRBJ1-5,TGTGCTAGTGGGTCAACAGGGGATAGTAGCAATCAGCCCCAGCATTTT,CASGSTGDSSNQPQHF
TRBV10-1,-,TRBD2,TRBJ2-1,TGCGCCAGCGCTTCCGGGACTAGTCATATTGAGCAGTTCTTC,CASASGTSHIEQFF
TRBV7-8,-,TRBD1,TRBJ1-4,TGTGCCAGCAGCTTAGTGGGACAGGTTAATGAAAAACTGTTTTTT,CASSLVGQVNEKLFF
TRBV6-5,-,-,TRBJ2-7,TGTGCCAGCAGTTACTCTCCTAGTTCCTACGAGCAGTACTTC,CASSYSPSSYEQYF
TRBV7-2,-,-,TRBJ2-3,TGTGCCGGGGGGGATACGCAGTATTTT,CAGGDTQYF
TRBV4-1,-,TRBD1,TRBJ1-1,TGCGCCAGCAGCCCCACAGGGGGCACTGAAGCTTTCTTT,CASSPTGGTEAFF
TRBV18,-,-,TRBJ1-6,TGTGCCAGCTCACCACCGCGAGGGGGGGGGAATTCACCCCTCCACTTT,CASSPPRGGGNSPLHF
TRBV9,-,-,TRBJ2-2,TGTGCCAGCAGCGACCCCCCCGACAGGACGACGAACACCGGGGAGCTGTTTTTT,CASSDPPDRTTNTGELFF
TRBV7-5,-,-,TRBJ2-3,TGTGTAATAGCGGGAGAGACAGATACGCAGTATTTT,CVIAGETDTQYF
TRBV29-1,-,-,TRBJ2-1,TGCAGCGTTGAAGATGGAATTAGCCCTAATGCTGATGAGCAGTTCTTC,CSVEDGISPNADEQFF
TRBV9,-,-,TRBJ2-2,TGTGCCAGCAGCGTAACTTCAGGGACACTTAACACCGGGGAGCTGTTTTTT,CASSVTSGTLNTGELFF
TRBV25-1,-,-,TRBJ2-1,TGTGCCAGCAGTTACAGGGATAATGAGCAGTTCTTC,CASSYRDNEQFF
TRBV7-3,few,-,TRBJ1-3,TGTGCCAGCAGCTTAAGGCAGGGCCCTGGAAACACCATATATTTT,CASSLRQGPGNTIYF
TRBV11-2,-,-,TRBJ2-3,TGTGCCAGCAGCTTAGCAGAACCTAGCACAGATACGCAGTATTTT,CASSLAEPSTDTQYF
TRBV5-1,-,-,TRBJ1-3,TGCGCCAGCAGCTTGACTAAACAGGGTGGCTCTGGAAACACCATATATTTT,CASSLTKQGGSGNTIYF
TRBV4-1,-,-,TRBJ2-7,TGCGCCAGCAGCCAAGATCTTGAAGGGAGCGACTACGAGCAGTACTTC,CASSQDLEGSDYEQYF
TRBV29-1,-,TRBD1,TRBJ2-7,TGCAGCGCTACCCTCGAACAGGGGGACGAGCAGTACTTC,CSATLEQGDEQYF
TRBV14,-,-,TRBJ1-1,TGTGCCAGCAGCCAAAAGGACAGACAGAACACTGAAGCTTTCTTT,CASSQKDRQNTEAFF
TRBV7-9,-,TRBD1,TRBJ1-4,TGTGCCAGCAGTCAACAGGGGGGTGGTGAAAAACTGTTTTTT,CASSQQGGGEKLFF
TRBV4-3,-,TRBD1,TRBJ1-2,TGCGCCAGCAGCCCGGGACAGGGGACTACGGGCTATGGCTACACCTTC,CASSPGQGTTGYGYTF
TRBV7-2,-,TRBD2,TRBJ2-7,TGTGCCAGCAGGCTGCAGCGGGACCACTACGAGCAGTACTTC,CASRLQRDHYEQYF
TRBV28,-,-,TRBJ2-7,TGTGCCAGCAGTTTTAAACCGCCCCGGGCGCCGGAGGGTTGCGAGCAGTACTTC,CASSFKPPRAPEGCEQYF
TRBV5-1,once,-,TRBJ1-2,TGCGCCAGCGCTTCCCGGATCGACGAGGAGTACGGCTACACCTTC,CASASRIDEEYGYTF
TRBV28,-,-,TRBJ1-4,TGTGCCAGCAGTTTATGTAACCGGGACATTTGTGAAAAACTGTTTTTT,CASSLCNRDICEKLFF
TRBV30,-,-,TRBJ2-4,TGTGCCTGGAGGGACTTGGGCATTCAGTACTTC,CAWRDLGIQYF
TRBV28,-,TRBD1,TRBJ1-2,TGTGCCAGCACCCTTCGACAGGGCCCACGCGGCTACACCTTC,CASTLRQGPRGYTF
TRBV12-5,-,TRBD2,TRBJ2-1,TGTGCTAGTGGTTTCCTTGACCGGGGGGGACTCGTTTACAATGAGCAGTTCTTC,CASGFLDRGGLVYNEQFF
TRBV7-2,-,-,TRBJ1-1,TGTGCCAGCAGCCTTTGGGTCCGAGGGACTGAAGCTTTCTTT,CASSLWVRGTEAFF
TRBV9,few,-,TRBJ2-1,TGTGCCAGCAGCCAAGGTAGGGGTTATGGGGAGCAGTTCTTC,CASSQGRGYGEQFF
TRBV4-2,-,TRBD1,TRBJ1-2,TGTGCCAGCAGCCAAGATCAGTGGTGGGACAGGGCATTCTATGGCTACACCTTC,CASSQDQWWDRAFYGYTF
TRBV5-1,once,-,TRBJ1-5,TGCGCCAGTGTTAGCCATTCGAGCAATCAGCCCCAGCATTTT,CASVSHSSNQPQHF
TRBV28,-,TRBD1,TRBJ2-7,TGTGCCAGCGAAAGTCGGGACAGCCGATCTTTTTCCTACGAGCAGTACTTC,CASESRDSRSFSYEQYF
TRBV30,-,TRBD1,TRBJ2-3,TGTGCCTGGAGTCCCCGGACAGGGCTTAGCACAGATACGCAGTATTTT,CAWSPRTGLSTDTQYF
TRBV27,-,TRBD2,TRBJ2-3,TGTGCCAGCAGTTCCGGACTAGCGGGGGCGACAGATACGCAGTATTTT,CASSSGLAGATDTQYF